The 20 T cell receptor beta chains below were found in one sample sequenced in a study of CD8+CD57+ T cells in acquired aplastic anemia. Genomic DNA served as template for TCR beta VDJ and CDR3 profiling. TCRdb fed the reads into MiXCR, producing one record per CDR3 protein. Among about 270,000 distinct CDR3 sequences listed, approximately 56% were seen once. Sequencing was performed on sorted CD4+, CD8+, or CD8+CD57+ T cells (not recorded which) from PBMCs. All receptors derive from a human donor with severe aplastic anemia or a healthy control (not recorded which).

V is TRBV7-2 and J is TRBJ2-5, with 11 bases that match TRBD1. With 1 base clipped from V and 2 bases from J, the junction kept 9 bases outside the gene matches. In germline, CDR1 is SGHTA, CDR2 FQGNSA. The CDR3 is 18 amino acids. Here the CDR3 reads CASSLGLGQGARQETQYF. CDR3 bases: TGTGCCAGCAGCTTAGGACTCGGACAGGGGGCGCGTCAAGAGACCCAGTACTTC. The full variable domain, in which reference TRBV7-2 and TRBJ2-5 provide the parts outside the CDR3, is GAGVSQSPSNKVTEKGKDVELRCDPISGHTALYWYRQSLGQGLEFLIYFQGNSAPDKSGLPSDRFSAERTGGSVSTLTIQRTQQEDSAVYLCASSLGLGQGARQETQYFGPGTRLLVL.

This clonotype was observed a handful of times. CDR3 amino acids: CSAREPGQGEYQPQHF. CDR3 DNA sequence: TGCAGTGCTAGGGAACCTGGACAGGGAGAGTATCAGCCCCAGCATTTT. The chain links TRBV20-1 to TRBJ1-5, with TRBD1 identical over 8 bases. The CDR3 sequence is 16 residues long. CDR1 and CDR2 from the germline V gene are DFQATT and SNEGSKA (reference sequence). Trimming removed 3 bases from V and 5 bases from J; junction bases left unmatched: 12.

This clonotype was picked up one time. This sequence joins TRBV20-1 and TRBJ2-2, with TRBD2 matching 10 bases. Germline V CDR1 and CDR2: DFQATT, SNEGSKA (reference sequence). The trim removed 2 bases at V and 3 bases at J, leaving 0 bases unmatched. The length of the CDR3 is 14 residues. The chain's CDR3 is CSARLAGDTGELFF. Here the CDR3 DNA reads TGCAGTGCTAGACTAGCGGGAGACACCGGGGAGCTGTTTTTT.

The rearrangement joins TRBV10-3 to TRBJ2-6; D ambiguous. The V gene's germline CDR1 is ENHRY and CDR2 SYGVKD. The CDR3 runs 16 residues. The V and J ends lost 11 bases and 0 bases respectively, with 17 bases between them. CDR3 loop: CAVFSGSLSGANVLTF. The CDR3 bases are TGTGCCGTCTTCTCCGGGTCCCTCTCTGGGGCCAACGTCCTGACTTTC.

J is TRBJ1-2 and V is TRBV24-1, with a possible D match to TRBD1 (5 bases). The CDR3 totals 15 residues. Germline V lookup: CDR1 KGHDR, CDR2 SFDVKD. V gave up 4 bases and J gave up 4 bases, with 15 bases separating them. The CDR3 loop is CATSDPAGTSYGYTF. The CDR3 nucleotides are TGTGCCACCAGTGACCCGGCCGGGACTAGCTATGGCTACACCTTC.

The chain has TRBV5-1 and TRBJ2-1; D ambiguous. From germline, CDR1 is SGHRS and CDR2 YFSETQ. The CDR3 is made up of 12 amino acids. Trimming took 1 base from V and 8 from J, leaving 7 bases between them. The CDR3 reads CASSLRFDEQFF. For the CDR3, the DNA is TGCGCCAGCAGCTTGCGGTTCGATGAGCAGTTCTTC.

This clonotype was seen a handful of times. V is TRBV19 and J is TRBJ2-7, with D possibly matching TRBD2 (6 bases). Looked up from germline, CDR1 is LNHDA and CDR2 is SQIVND (reference sequence). This CDR3 is 15 amino acids long. Trimming removed 5 bases from V and 3 bases from J, with 17 bases in between. This CDR3 reads CASSRGTGTYYEQYF. The DNA for the CDR3 is TGTGCCAGTAGTCGAGGGACGGGGACTTACTACGAGCAGTACTTC.

This clonotype was recorded many times. The chain uses TRBV20-1 and TRBJ1-5; TRBD1 might be the D (5 bases). Looked up from germline, CDR1 is DFQATT and CDR2 is SNEGSKA (reference sequence). The CDR3 is made up of 14 amino acids. Trimming pared 6 bases from V and 4 bases from J, leaving 16 bases between. Here the CDR3 DNA reads TGCAGTGCGTCGGTTATAGGGGATAATCAGCCCCAGCATTTT. This encodes CSASVIGDNQPQHF.

This rearrangement joins TRBV10-3 to TRBJ1-1; 9 bases agree with TRBD1. There are 16 residues in the CDR3. CDR1 is ENHRY, CDR2 SYGVKD, per germline. Trimming at V came to 6 bases and at J to 8 bases, leaving 16 bases not matched to a gene. CDR3 protein: CAISPSQGAKLREAFF. The CDR3 DNA sequence: TGTGCCATCAGCCCTTCACAGGGGGCGAAGTTAAGGGAAGCTTTCTTT.

This clonotype has ten or more counts. V gene TRBV6-6 combines with J gene TRBJ2-5, with D uncertain. The CDR3 runs 12 residues. In germline, CDR1 is MNHNY, CDR2 SVGAGI (reference sequence). Trimming stripped 4 bases from V and 4 bases from J, with 7 bases between. CDR3 sequence reads: CASSSQGETQYF. The CDR3, as DNA: TGTGCCAGCAGTTCGCAAGGAGAGACCCAGTACTTC.

This clonotype was observed many times. The CDR3 loop reads CASSSGIRLYEQYF. CDR3 bases: TGTGCCAGCAGCTCCGGGATTAGGCTTTACGAGCAGTACTTC. This sequence joins TRBV7-2 and TRBJ2-7; D possibly corresponds to TRBD2 (5 bases). The ends were cut back, 4 bases at V and 4 bases at J, with 14 bases in the middle. CDR1 and CDR2 from the germline V gene are SGHTA and FQGNSA. The CDR3 covers 14 residues.

This clonotype was recorded many times. The chain employs TRBV9 and TRBJ2-1; D gene uncertain. The CDR3 is 16 residues long. Germline V CDR1 and CDR2: SGDLS, YYNGEE. V lost 2 bases to trimming and J lost 3 bases, with 15 bases between them. The CDR3 coding sequence is TGTGCCAGCAGCGTCAAAGATCACTACCTCTACAATGAGCAGTTCTTC. Protein product: CASSVKDHYLYNEQFF.

This chain connects TRBV15 to TRBJ2-1, with 10 bases identical to TRBD1. Losses at the gene ends were 5 bases for V and 5 bases for J; bases not matched to a gene: 9. Germline CDR1 reads LNHNV; CDR2 reads YYDKDF (reference sequence). This CDR3 is 16 amino acids long. This CDR3 is CATSVRDRGWDNEQFF. The CDR3 DNA reads as TGTGCCACCAGCGTTCGGGACAGGGGTTGGGACAATGAGCAGTTCTTC.

This clonotype was recorded a few times. The rearrangement joins TRBV9 to TRBJ2-7; 11 nucleotides align to TRBD1. Germline CDR1 and CDR2: SGDLS and YYNGEE. Trimming took 4 bases from V and 6 from J; bases not matched to a gene: 15. The CDR3 consists of 17 residues. The CDR3 protein is CASSLRDRGNFGCEQYF. Here the CDR3 DNA reads TGTGCCAGCAGCCTCCGGGACAGGGGGAATTTCGGTTGCGAGCAGTACTTC.

The V gene is TRBV7-6, the J gene TRBJ2-7, with TRBD2 identical over 11 bases. J was trimmed by 3 bases and V by 6 bases; bases with no gene match: 7. CDR3 length: 15 amino acids. Germline assignment: CDR1 SGHVS and CDR2 FNYEAQ. For the CDR3, the DNA is TGTGCCAGCAGTATACTAGCGGGAGAGTTCTACGAGCAGTACTTC. Translation gives CASSILAGEFYEQYF.

This clonotype is a singleton in its sample. The chain has TRBV11-3 and TRBJ1-4; no reliable D call. The CDR3 runs to 8 residues. The V end lost 9 bases, the J end lost 11 bases, and 4 bases lay between the germline ends. Per the germline V gene, CDR1 is SGHNT and CDR2 is YENEEA. CDR3 sequence (DNA): TGTGCCAGGTGTAAACTGTTTTTT. It specifies CARCKLFF.

This chain joins TRBV6-4 and TRBJ2-3; TRBD2 matches at 9 bases. The CDR3 sequence is 19 residues long. Trimming took 0 bases from V and 0 from J; bases not matched to a gene: 10. Germline lookup yields CDR1 MRHNA and CDR2 SNTAGT. The DNA for the CDR3 is TGTGCCAGCAGTGACTCAGCGATTAGCGGGGGAGCTAGCACAGATACGCAGTATTTT. It specifies CASSDSAISGGASTDTQYF.

This clonotype came up many times. This chain joins TRBV5-1 and TRBJ1-2; the match to TRBD1 covers 10 bases. Germline CDR1 is SGHRS and CDR2 is YFSETQ. The length of the CDR3 is 15 residues. Unmatched junction bases numbered 8, after V lost 4 bases and J lost 5 bases. The CDR3 spells CASSAWDRGQYGYTF. The CDR3 DNA sequence: TGCGCCAGCAGCGCCTGGGACAGGGGACAGTATGGCTACACCTTC.

The chain has TRBV10-2 and TRBJ2-1, with TRBD2 matching over 9 bases. The CDR3 is 15 residues long. Trimming removed 6 bases from V and 5 bases from J; junction bases left unmatched: 8. Germline-derived CDR1 and CDR2 are WSHSY and SAAADI. CDR3 region: CASSLTSGADNEQFF. The CDR3 region has the DNA TGCGCCAGCAGCCTGACTAGCGGAGCTGACAATGAGCAGTTCTTC.

J is TRBJ2-7 and V is TRBV12-5; D is undetermined. Trimming cost V 5 bases and J 1 base, with 6 bases left between them. The CDR3 consists of 12 residues. Germline V gene sequence: CDR1 LGHNT, CDR2 FRNRAP. CDR3 nucleotides: TGTGCTAGTGGTCCCGAGTCCTACGAGCAGTACTTC. Translation gives CASGPESYEQYF.